Shown below are 20 T cell receptor beta chains from a single sample sequenced in a study of blood T cells in healthy people across ages. Next came a second PCR, run for roughly 6 to 11 cycles, which used a sample-barcoded 5' primer along with a J-beta primer mix. TCRdb re-derived calls from the 5' RACE reads in MiXCR, one entry per CDR3 protein. The sample lists hundreds of thousands of distinct CDR3 sequences, 58% occurring once. Source material: blood. These receptors were obtained from a man aged 55 to 69 in good health.

The rearrangement uses TRBV12-3 or TRBV12-4 and TRBJ1-2, with 8 positions matching TRBD1. J lost 4 bases, V lost 1 base, and 5 bases had no gene match. The length of the CDR3 is 15 residues. The CDR3 sequence: CASSLGQGAAYGYTF. DNA of the CDR3: TGTGCCAGCAGTTTAGGTCAGGGGGCCGCCTATGGCTACACCTTC.

The chain carries TRBV25-1 and TRBJ1-4, with TRBD1 as a possible D gene (6 bases). Trimming left V 3 bases short and J 4 bases short, with 12 bases between. This CDR3 has 15 amino acids. From germline, CDR1 is MGHDK and CDR2 SYGVNS. The CDR3 sequence: CASSEFKGGNEKLFF. The DNA of the CDR3 is TGTGCCAGCAGTGAGTTTAAAGGGGGTAATGAAAAACTGTTTTTT.

J is TRBJ2-1 and V is TRBV29-1; 11 positions agree with TRBD2. CDR3 length: 15 amino acids. The V gene end was trimmed by 4 bases and the J gene end by 0 bases; junction bases not matched to a gene: 2. The germline CDR1 and CDR2 sequences are SQVTM and ANQGSEA. In DNA, the CDR3 is TGCAGCGTTGGTAGCGGGGGGGACTCCTACAATGAGCAGTTCTTC. Its protein product is CSVGSGGDSYNEQFF.

This clonotype was recorded a few times. The chain uses TRBV6-6 and TRBJ2-7, with 10 bases identical to TRBD1. The last part of the DNA fits TRBJ2-5 better; the J call may be wrong. CDR1 and CDR2 from the germline V gene are MNHNY and SVGAGI (reference sequence). The CDR3 contains 14 residues. As DNA, the CDR3 is TGTGCCAGCCGGGGACAGGGGAATTCTGAGACCCAGTACTTC. Translated, it gives CASRGQGNSETQYF.

In this sample, this clonotype turned up a few times. The chain has TRBV7-2 and TRBJ2-5; D call uncertain. The CDR3 has 13 residues. Trimming took off 5 bases at V and 1 base at J, with 8 bases between the two ends. Germline CDR1 and CDR2: SGHTA and FQGNSA. Here the CDR3 reads CASSLQSQETQYF. The CDR3, as DNA: TGTGCCAGCAGCCTTCAGAGCCAAGAGACCCAGTACTTC. The whole variable domain, remainder taken from reference TRBV7-2 and TRBJ2-5, is GAGVSQSPSNKVTEKGKDVELRCDPISGHTALYWYRQSLGQGLEFLIYFQGNSAPDKSGLPSDRFSAERTGGSVSTLTIQRTQQEDSAVYLCASSLQSQETQYFGPGTRLLVL.

The V call is TRBV12-3 or TRBV12-4, the J call TRBJ2-5; the D gene is possibly TRBD1 (5 bases). The DNA end lines up better with TRBJ2-7; the J call may be wrong. The length of the CDR3 is 15 residues. The CDR3 region is CASSFGASRHYEQYF. DNA for the CDR3: TGTGCCAGCAGTTTTGGGGCCAGTCGCCACTACGAGCAGTACTTC.

The chain carries TRBV27 and TRBJ2-7; TRBD2 is a possible D gene (6 bases). Trimming took 0 bases from V and 2 from J, leaving 11 bases between them. The CDR3 has 15 residues. Per the germline V gene, CDR1 is MNHEY and CDR2 is SMNVEV (reference sequence). The CDR3: CASSLSRAGPYEQYF. DNA of the CDR3: TGTGCCAGCAGTTTATCAAGGGCGGGGCCCTACGAGCAGTACTTC.

This chain joins TRBV6-1 and TRBJ2-5; 7 bases map to TRBD1. The CDR3 runs to 15 residues. V trimming: 7 bases; J trimming: 2 bases; junction bases outside the gene matches: 10. CDR1 MNHNS and CDR2 SASEGT come from the germline V gene. As DNA, the CDR3 is TGTGCCAGCAATTCAGGGGGAGCAGGGCAAGAGACCCAGTACTTC. It is translated as CASNSGGAGQETQYF.

V is TRBV6-5 and J is TRBJ2-5, with a possible D match to TRBD2 (6 bases). Near its end, the DNA agrees better with TRBJ2-1, so the J call may be wrong. The CDR3 is 17 amino acids. CDR1 is MNHEY and CDR2 is SVGAGI in the germline V gene. CDR3 in DNA: TGTGCCAGCAGTTACGTGGGAGGCACCACCAACCAAGAGACCCAGTTCTTC. Translating gives CASSYVGGTTNQETQFF.

This clonotype was recorded a few times. The rearrangement links TRBV9 to TRBJ1-3; D gene unclear. Trimming shortened V by 4 bases and J by 6 bases, and 8 bases separated the two germline ends. Germline-derived CDR1 and CDR2 are SGDLS and YYNGEE. CDR3 length: 12 residues. The CDR3 loop is CASSPRANTIYF. As DNA, the CDR3 is TGTGCCAGCAGCCCACGGGCAAACACCATATATTTT.

The J gene is TRBJ2-4, the V gene TRBV19; D is ambiguous. The assigned J gene may be wrong: the sequence end matches TRBJ2-7 better. The CDR3 extends over 13 amino acids. Looked up from germline, CDR1 is LNHDA and CDR2 is SQIVND (reference sequence). As DNA, the CDR3 is TGTGCCAGTAGTACCACGATTGGGAACGAGCAGTACTTC. Translated: CASSTTIGNEQYF.

The chain is built from TRBV5-1 and TRBJ2-3; D is possibly TRBD2 (5 bases). Trimming shortened V by 0 bases and J by 2 bases, and 10 bases separated the two germline ends. Germline loops: CDR1 SGHRS, CDR2 YFSETQ. This CDR3 contains 15 residues. CDR3 nucleotides: TGCGCCAGCAGCTTGGAGAATAGCGCCACAGATACGCAGTATTTT. Translating gives CASSLENSATDTQYF.

The chain's CDR3 is CASSQDRIQGARQPQHF. CDR3 sequence (DNA): TGTGCCAGCAGCCAAGATCGAATACAGGGGGCGAGACAGCCCCAGCATTTT. The genes are TRBV4-2 and TRBJ1-5; TRBD1 matches 9 bases. CDR3 length: 17 amino acids. V shed 0 bases, J shed 7 bases, and the junction held 10 bases outside the gene matches. Per germline, CDR1 LGHNA and CDR2 YNFKEQ.

This clonotype was seen a few times. The CDR3 is CASRFSLLGAQETQYF. DNA for the CDR3: TGCGCCAGCAGATTTTCCCTCCTGGGGGCTCAAGAGACCCAGTACTTC. The gene calls are TRBV5-1 and TRBJ2-5; tentative D call: TRBD1 (6 bases). Germline V CDR1 and CDR2: SGHRS, YFSETQ. V shed 5 bases and J shed 2 bases, with 19 bases lying between them. This CDR3 spans 16 amino acids.

This chain joins TRBV11-2 and TRBJ2-5; TRBD1 matches at 9 bases. The germline V gene has CDR1 SGHAT and CDR2 FQNNGV. This CDR3 comprises 15 residues. After removal of 0 bases from V and 5 bases from J, the junction contained 4 bases not matched to a gene. CDR3 in amino acids: CASSLDGDRVETQYF. The CDR3 region has the DNA TGTGCCAGCAGCTTAGATGGGGACAGGGTGGAGACCCAGTACTTC. Filled out from reference TRBV11-2 and TRBJ2-5, the complete variable domain reads EAGVAQSPRYKIIEKRQSVAFWCNPISGHATLYWYQQILGQGPKLLIQFQNNGVVDDSQLPKDRFSAERLKGVDSTLKIQPAKLEDSAVYLCASSLDGDRVETQYFGPGTRLLVL.

V is TRBV3-1 and J is TRBJ2-5, with a possible D match to TRBD2 (6 bases). CDR3 size: 15 residues. V lost 4 bases, J lost 2 bases, and 14 bases lay in between. CDR1 and CDR2 from the germline V gene are LGHDT and YNNKEL (reference sequence). CDR3 DNA sequence: TGTGCCAGCAGCCCGCTTGTGGCGGGGCAAGAGACCCAGTACTTC. Translation: CASSPLVAGQETQYF.

V usage is TRBV20-1 and J usage is TRBJ1-1; D remains ambiguous. V was shortened by 1 base and J by 10 bases, with 1 base between the two germline ends. Germline V gene sequence: CDR1 DFQATT, CDR2 SNEGSKA (reference sequence). The CDR3 runs to 8 residues. The CDR3 DNA reads TGCAGTGCTAGAGTAGCTTTCTTT. It is translated as CSARVAFF.

This clonotype was found once. V usage is TRBV28 and J usage is TRBJ2-7; D possibly corresponds to TRBD1 (6 bases). The CDR3 sequence is 14 residues long. The V and J ends lost 5 bases and 3 bases respectively, with 14 bases between them. Germline-derived CDR1 and CDR2 are MDHEN and SYDVKM. In DNA, the CDR3 is TGTGCCAGCAGTGCTACAGGGTGGAACTACGAGCAGTACTTC. Translation gives CASSATGWNYEQYF.

The rearrangement links TRBV20-1 to TRBJ2-4; 10 bases agree with TRBD2. TRBJ2-7 explains the end of the DNA better; the J call may be wrong. Germline-derived CDR1 and CDR2 are DFQATT and SNEGSKA (reference sequence). This CDR3 has 15 residues. CDR3 sequence reads: CSARRILAGSYEQYF. CDR3 sequence (DNA): TGCAGTGCTAGACGAATACTAGCGGGGTCCTACGAGCAGTACTTC.

The gene calls are TRBV7-2 and TRBJ1-5; 9 bases match TRBD1. Germline V gives CDR1 SGHTA, CDR2 FQGNSA. The ends lost 1 base at V and 8 bases at J; junction bases unmatched: 9. CDR3 length: 16 residues. This CDR3 is CASSLVRDRDVEPQHF. CDR3 coding DNA: TGTGCCAGCAGCTTAGTCCGGGACAGGGACGTGGAGCCCCAGCATTTT. The full variable domain, completed using reference TRBV7-2 and TRBJ1-5, is GAGVSQSPSNKVTEKGKDVELRCDPISGHTALYWYRQSLGQGLEFLIYFQGNSAPDKSGLPSDRFSAERTGGSVSTLTIQRTQQEDSAVYLCASSLVRDRDVEPQHFGDGTRLSIL.